The rows below give T cell receptor beta chains drawn from one sample of a study of OX40 agonist ivuxolimab in advanced cancers. Produced via immunoSEQ multiplex PCR; TCRdb's table is partial and in-frame only. The sample lists roughly 70,000 clones; 80% to 90% were seen once. The sample was CD4+ or CD8+ T cells sorted from blood, taken in a trial of the OX40 agonist ivuxolimab. Receptors originate from an adult with an advanced solid tumor such as melanoma, head and neck, liver or kidney cancer. Both conserved end residues are part of each CDR3. D genes are given only for firm matches. Size values are once, few and many counts, or a class for expanded clones, and some rows have none.

clone_size: -
j_call: TRBJ1-6
d_call: TRBD1
v_call: TRBV28
cdr3_nt: TGTGCCAGCAGTTTATTTATCAGGGGGCGGTGGTCACCCCTCCACTTT
cdr3_aa: CASSLFIRGRWSPLHF

clone_size: -
j_call: TRBJ2-7
d_call: TRBD1
v_call: TRBV30
cdr3_nt: TGTGCCCGCAAGGACAGGAGCAACTACGAGCAGTACTTC
cdr3_aa: CARKDRSNYEQYF

clone_size: -
j_call: TRBJ2-5
d_call: -
v_call: TRBV27
cdr3_nt: TGTGCCAGCAGTTTTGGGCCCGAAGAGACCCAGTACTTC
cdr3_aa: CASSFGPEETQYF

clone_size: -
j_call: TRBJ2-7
d_call: TRBD1
v_call: TRBV27
cdr3_nt: TGTGCCAGCAGTCAAACAGGGGGGTACGAGCAGTACTTC
cdr3_aa: CASSQTGGYEQYF

clone_size: once
j_call: TRBJ2-6
d_call: TRBD2
v_call: TRBV7-9
cdr3_nt: TGTGCCAGCAGCTTATCAAGCGGGAGGACTTCTGGGGCCAACGTCCTGACTTTC
cdr3_aa: CASSLSSGRTSGANVLTF

clone_size: -
j_call: TRBJ2-1
d_call: -
v_call: TRBV27
cdr3_nt: TGTGCCAGCAGTCTCCAGCGCTGGGGGAATGAGCAGTTCTTC
cdr3_aa: CASSLQRWGNEQFF

clone_size: -
j_call: TRBJ1-1
d_call: -
v_call: TRBV11-2
cdr3_nt: TGTGCCAGCAGCTTAGATCCAGGCGGGTTTGCTGAAGCTTTCTTT
cdr3_aa: CASSLDPGGFAEAFF

clone_size: -
j_call: TRBJ2-5
d_call: TRBD2
v_call: TRBV6-1
cdr3_nt: TGTGCCAGCAGTGAGGTCGGGGGGGGACCCCAAGAGACCCAGTACTTC
cdr3_aa: CASSEVGGGPQETQYF

clone_size: -
j_call: TRBJ2-1
d_call: -
v_call: TRBV9
cdr3_nt: TGTGCCAGCAGCGTAGGATCCCTAGCCAATGAGCAGTTCTTC
cdr3_aa: CASSVGSLANEQFF

clone_size: -
j_call: TRBJ2-3
d_call: -
v_call: TRBV9
cdr3_nt: TGTGCCAGCAGCGACCACCCAGGGACAGATACGCAGTATTTT
cdr3_aa: CASSDHPGTDTQYF

clone_size: -
j_call: TRBJ2-7
d_call: -
v_call: TRBV6-5
cdr3_nt: TGTGCCAGCAGTCCTAACAGGTTGGACTACGAGCAGTACTTC
cdr3_aa: CASSPNRLDYEQYF

clone_size: -
j_call: TRBJ2-1
d_call: TRBD2
v_call: TRBV4-2
cdr3_nt: TGTGCCAGCAGCCAAGCGCCGGGACTAGCACCCAACAATGAGCAGTTCTTC
cdr3_aa: CASSQAPGLAPNNEQFF

clone_size: -
j_call: TRBJ1-2
d_call: -
v_call: TRBV27
cdr3_nt: TGTGCCAGCAGTGTGACACCTAACTATGGCTACACCTTC
cdr3_aa: CASSVTPNYGYTF

clone_size: -
j_call: TRBJ2-7
d_call: TRBD1
v_call: TRBV27
cdr3_nt: TGTGCCAGCAGTTTACCTCGGACAGGGGGTGAGCAGTACTTC
cdr3_aa: CASSLPRTGGEQYF

clone_size: -
j_call: TRBJ1-6
d_call: -
v_call: TRBV5-1
cdr3_nt: TGCGCCAGCAGCTTGGACAGGGCAAAGCCAAGCTCACCCCTCCACTTT
cdr3_aa: CASSLDRAKPSSPLHF

clone_size: -
j_call: TRBJ2-2
d_call: -
v_call: TRBV27
cdr3_nt: TGTGCCAGCAGTCCCGCGGTCAGGGTGGGGACCGGGGAGCTGTTTTTT
cdr3_aa: CASSPAVRVGTGELFF

clone_size: few
j_call: TRBJ1-1
d_call: -
v_call: TRBV28
cdr3_nt: TGTGCCAGCAGTTTGTTGAACACTGAAGCTTTCTTT
cdr3_aa: CASSLLNTEAFF

clone_size: -
j_call: TRBJ2-1
d_call: TRBD2
v_call: TRBV7-6
cdr3_nt: TGTGCCAGCAGCTTGAGCGGACTAGCGGGAGCTAGTGAGCAGTTCTTC
cdr3_aa: CASSLSGLAGASEQFF

clone_size: -
j_call: TRBJ2-1
d_call: -
v_call: TRBV7-2
cdr3_nt: TGTGCCAGCAGCTTCTTCTTGGGGCCCTCAAGTCGAAATGAGCAGTTCTTC
cdr3_aa: CASSFFLGPSSRNEQFF

clone_size: -
j_call: TRBJ2-1
d_call: -
v_call: TRBV19
cdr3_nt: TGTGCCAGTAGCAGCCTCCTTGACAGTATATACAATGAGCAGTTCTTC
cdr3_aa: CASSSLLDSIYNEQFF

clone_size: -
j_call: TRBJ1-4
d_call: -
v_call: TRBV7-8
cdr3_nt: TGTGCCAGCAGCTTACAAGTCGGGGGGCCTGAAAAACTGTTTTTT
cdr3_aa: CASSLQVGGPEKLFF

clone_size: once
j_call: TRBJ1-6
d_call: TRBD1
v_call: TRBV10-3
cdr3_nt: TGTGCCATACGTACAGGGGAGAATAATTCACCCCTCCACTTT
cdr3_aa: CAIRTGENNSPLHF